One and the same sample provided the 19 T cell receptor beta chains below, sequenced in a study of T-cell reconstitution after alpha-beta-depleted transplantation in children. A library of TCRbeta sequences, prepared with unique molecular identifiers, was generated. In TCRdb, the PCR reads were re-called with MiXCR into one record per CDR3 protein. The sample records 300,000 to 350,000 distinct CDR3 sequences, around 25% being singletons. Sequenced here: PBMCs, mostly from graft donor cells, sampled 180 days after TCRalphabeta/CD19-depleted stem cell transplant. All receptors derive from a male patient younger than 18 who had a stem cell transplant for acute lymphoblastic leukemia, so the T cells may come from the graft donor.

Only a few counts were recorded for this clonotype. The chain has TRBV28 and TRBJ2-3; the D gene is possibly TRBD1 (6 bases). Germline values: CDR1 MDHEN, CDR2 SYDVKM. This CDR3 region has 14 residues. Trimming took 3 bases from V and 8 from J, leaving 15 bases between them. Written as DNA, the CDR3 is TGTGCCAGCAGTTTTTCCCCTTACAGGGCTACGCAGTATTTT. Encoded protein: CASSFSPYRATQYF.

This clonotype was counted only a few times. V gene TRBV5-1 combines with J gene TRBJ2-1; D may match TRBD1 or TRBD2 (6 bases each). The CDR3 consists of 15 residues. The germline V and J ends were trimmed by 3 bases and 4 bases, with 14 bases remaining between them. Germline V lookup: CDR1 SGHRS, CDR2 YFSETQ. The CDR3 loop reads CASSSWRGKYNEQFF. The CDR3 DNA reads TGCGCCAGCAGCTCATGGAGGGGGAAGTACAATGAGCAGTTCTTC. Based on the CDR3 plus reference TRBV5-1 and TRBJ2-1, the full variable domain is KAGVTQTPRYLIKTRGQQVTLSCSPISGHRSVSWYQQTPGQGLQFLFEYFSETQRNKGNFPGRFSGRQFSNSRSEMNVSTLELGDSALYLCASSSWRGKYNEQFFGPGTRLTVL.

The CDR3 spells CASSPLPGSKETQYF. DNA for the CDR3: TGTGCCAGCTCACCACTACCGGGTTCCAAAGAGACCCAGTACTTC. The rearrangement links TRBV18 to TRBJ2-5, with unresolved D. The CDR3 loop spans 15 amino acids. Trimming stripped 1 base from V and 3 bases from J, with 12 bases between. The germline V gene encodes CDR1 KGHSH and CDR2 LQKENI. The full variable domain, rest sourced from reference TRBV18 and TRBJ2-5, is NAGVMQNPRHLVRRRGQEARLRCSPMKGHSHVYWYRQLPEEGLKFMVYLQKENIIDESGMPKERFSAEFPKEGPSILRIQQVVRGDSAAYFCASSPLPGSKETQYFGPGTRLLVL.

This clonotype was seen at least ten times. CDR3 in amino acids: CAISEERGETQYF. The CDR3 coding sequence is TGTGCCATCAGTGAGGAGAGGGGAGAGACCCAGTACTTC. The chain is built from TRBV10-3 and TRBJ2-5; either TRBD1 or TRBD2 may fit D (5 bases each). CDR1 and CDR2 (germline): ENHRY, SYGVKD. Deletions cut 2 bases from V and 4 bases from J, with 8 bases between. This CDR3 is built from 13 residues.

The chain uses TRBV24-1 and TRBJ2-1, with D possibly being TRBD2 (5 bases). The V end lost 1 base, the J end lost 3 bases, and 18 bases lay between the germline ends. The germline CDR1 and CDR2 sequences are KGHDR and SFDVKD. The CDR3 is 18 amino acids. CDR3 DNA sequence: TGTGCCACCAGTGATTTACCCTTCAATACTAGTCACTACAATGAGCAGTTCTTC. Translation: CATSDLPFNTSHYNEQFF.

This chain links TRBV5-5 with TRBJ2-2, with D perhaps TRBD1 (5 bases). Germline V gene data show CDR1 as SGHKS and CDR2 as YYEKEE (reference sequence). CDR3 size: 16 residues. V lost 6 bases, J lost 5 bases, and 20 bases lay in between. The CDR3 sequence: CASNRTPSKITGELFF. The CDR3 DNA follows: TGTGCCAGCAACAGGACACCGAGCAAAATTACCGGGGAGCTGTTTTTT.

V and J are TRBV9 and TRBJ2-2; 11 positions match TRBD2. J lost 4 bases, V lost 4 bases, and 9 bases had no gene match. The CDR3 loop spans 17 amino acids. Germline-derived CDR1 and CDR2 are SGDLS and YYNGEE. CDR3 region: CASSPPGLAGSTGELFF. CDR3 bases: TGTGCCAGCAGCCCACCCGGACTAGCGGGCAGCACCGGGGAGCTGTTTTTT.

The CDR3 spells CASSQDQGGRGGYEQYF. CDR3 nucleotides: TGTGCCAGCAGCCAAGATCAGGGCGGGAGAGGGGGCTACGAGCAGTACTTC. This rearrangement joins TRBV4-2 to TRBJ2-7; weak D call: TRBD2 (7 bases). The germline V and J ends were trimmed by 0 bases and 3 bases, with 18 bases remaining between them. The V gene's germline CDR1 is LGHNA and CDR2 YNFKEQ. The CDR3 has 17 amino acids.

This clonotype has just a few counts. The chain joins TRBV5-1 to TRBJ2-4, with no clear D. The length of the CDR3 is 17 residues. In germline, CDR1 is SGHRS, CDR2 YFSETQ. With 4 bases removed from V and 0 bases from J, the gap between germline ends came to 17 bases. CDR3 coding DNA: TGCGCCAGCAGCAACAGCTTATTTGGAGTAGCCAAAAACATTCAGTACTTC. Its protein is CASSNSLFGVAKNIQYF.

In its sample, this clonotype was seen a few times. The rearrangement uses TRBV29-1 and TRBJ1-2; possibly TRBD1 for D (5 bases). Germline V gene data show CDR1 as SQVTM and CDR2 as ANQGSEA. Trimming pared 4 bases from V and 1 base from J, leaving 10 bases between. This CDR3 is built from 13 residues. CDR3 coding DNA: TGCAGCGTTGCAAGGGGAGTTAACTATGGCTACACCTTC. It is translated as CSVARGVNYGYTF.

The chain joins TRBV5-1 to TRBJ2-1, with TRBD2 as a possible D gene (5 bases). This CDR3 contains 15 residues. Germline CDR1 SGHRS, CDR2 YFSETQ. Trimming pared 1 base from V and 3 bases from J, leaving 11 bases between. The CDR3 reads CASSLTGGLYNEQFF. The CDR3 DNA is TGCGCCAGCAGCTTGACTGGAGGTCTCTACAATGAGCAGTTCTTC.

The chain has TRBV19 and TRBJ1-1; D is perhaps TRBD1 (5 bases). Germline assignment: CDR1 LNHDA and CDR2 SQIVND (reference sequence). The ends were cut back, 7 bases at V and 0 bases at J, with 15 bases in the middle. The CDR3 sequence is 15 residues long. CDR3 loop: CASTNRQKLNTEAFF. The CDR3 DNA sequence: TGTGCCAGTACTAACCGACAGAAACTGAACACTGAAGCTTTCTTT.

The chain carries TRBV7-8 and TRBJ1-1, with D unresolved. Trimming cost V 3 bases and J 4 bases, with 30 bases left between them. In germline, CDR1 is SGHVS, CDR2 FQNEAQ. This CDR3 comprises 20 residues. This chain's CDR3 is CASSLIAVLTWVVSGTEAFF. In DNA form, the CDR3 reads TGTGCCAGCAGCTTGATTGCGGTTTTGACCTGGGTGGTAAGCGGCACTGAAGCTTTCTTT.

The chain combines TRBV11-2 with TRBJ2-1; 7 bases match TRBD2. J gave up 4 bases and V 1 base, and 10 bases lay outside the gene matches. Germline V lookup: CDR1 SGHAT, CDR2 FQNNGV. The CDR3 covers 17 residues. The CDR3 reads CASSLAQGLGGYNEQFF. For the CDR3, the DNA is TGTGCCAGCAGCTTAGCCCAAGGACTAGGCGGGTACAATGAGCAGTTCTTC.

This clonotype came up a few times. V and J are TRBV20-1 and TRBJ2-3; 7 bases are a match to TRBD2. The CDR3 is made up of 14 amino acids. The V gene's germline CDR1 is DFQATT and CDR2 SNEGSKA (reference sequence). Unmatched junction bases numbered 4, after V lost 0 bases and J lost 4 bases. CDR3 sequence reads: CSARDGRGSDTQYF. The CDR3 DNA reads as TGCAGTGCTAGAGATGGGAGGGGATCAGATACGCAGTATTTT.

V is TRBV12-3 or TRBV12-4 and J is TRBJ2-7, with D unclear. This CDR3 spans 12 amino acids. V lost 4 bases, J lost 3 bases, and 7 bases lay in between. For the CDR3, the DNA is TGTGCCAGCAGTTGGAAGGGCTACGAGCAGTACTTC. Translation gives CASSWKGYEQYF.

The chain employs TRBV21-1 and TRBJ2-7. TRBV21-1 is reported as a pseudogene. This CDR3 is built from 13 residues. CDR3: CASSTVGSCEQYF. The DNA of the CDR3 is TGTGCCAGCAGCACCGTGGGTAGTTGCGAGCAGTACTTC.

This chain joins TRBV11-2 and TRBJ1-6; possibly TRBD1 for D (6 bases). The germline V gene encodes CDR1 SGHAT and CDR2 FQNNGV. V dropped 6 bases and J dropped 9 bases, with 21 bases sitting between them. There are 16 residues in the CDR3. The CDR3, as DNA: TGTGCCAGCAGACTAGTGGGACACTCGCTAGGTTCACCCCTCCACTTT. Translated: CASRLVGHSLGSPLHF.

The chain uses TRBV9 and TRBJ2-5; no clear D gene. Germline V gives CDR1 SGDLS, CDR2 YYNGEE. Trimming pared 0 bases from V and 3 bases from J, leaving 6 bases between. CDR3 size: 13 residues. The CDR3 DNA reads as TGTGCCAGCAGCGTAGACACTAAAGAGACCCAGTACTTC. It specifies CASSVDTKETQYF.